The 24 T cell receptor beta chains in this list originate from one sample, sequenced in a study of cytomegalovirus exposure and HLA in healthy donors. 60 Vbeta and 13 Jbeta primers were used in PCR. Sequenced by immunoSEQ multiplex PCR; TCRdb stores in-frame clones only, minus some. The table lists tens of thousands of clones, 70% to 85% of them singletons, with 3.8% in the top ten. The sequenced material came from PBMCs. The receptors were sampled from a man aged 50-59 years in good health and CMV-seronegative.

CDR3 in DNA: TGCGCCAGCAGCTTGGGGACTAGCGGGACGGCAGATACGCAGTATTTT. As protein: CASSLGTSGTADTQYF. This sequence joins TRBV5-1 and TRBJ2-3; 12 positions agree with TRBD2. Germline V gene data show CDR1 as SGHRS and CDR2 as YFSETQ. The CDR3 contains 16 residues. The junction had 3 bases not matched to a gene; V was cut back by 0 bases and J by 4 bases.

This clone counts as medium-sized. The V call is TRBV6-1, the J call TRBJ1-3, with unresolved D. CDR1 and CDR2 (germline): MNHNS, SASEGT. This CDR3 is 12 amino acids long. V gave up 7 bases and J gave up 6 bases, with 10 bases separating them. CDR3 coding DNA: TGTGCCAGCAAGAGGGCGGAAAACACCATATATTTT. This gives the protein CASKRAENTIYF.

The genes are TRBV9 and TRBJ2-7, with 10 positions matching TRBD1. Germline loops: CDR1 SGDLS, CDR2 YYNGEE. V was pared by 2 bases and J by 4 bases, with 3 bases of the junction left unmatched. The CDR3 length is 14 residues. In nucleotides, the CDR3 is TGTGCCAGCAGCGTGGGGGACAGGGGATACGAGCAGTACTTC. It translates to CASSVGDRGYEQYF.

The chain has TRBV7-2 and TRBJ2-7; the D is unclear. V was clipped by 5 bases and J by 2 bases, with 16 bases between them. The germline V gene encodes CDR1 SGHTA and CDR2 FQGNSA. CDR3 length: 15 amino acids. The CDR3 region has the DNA TGTGCCAGCAGCCTTGATGGCGGATTTACCTACGAGCAGTACTTC. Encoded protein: CASSLDGGFTYEQYF.

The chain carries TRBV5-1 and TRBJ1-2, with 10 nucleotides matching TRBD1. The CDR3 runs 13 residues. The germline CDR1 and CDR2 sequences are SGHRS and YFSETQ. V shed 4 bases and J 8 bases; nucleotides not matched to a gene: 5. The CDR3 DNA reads TGCGCCAGCAGCCAGACGACAGGGGGCGGCTACACCTTC. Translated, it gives CASSQTTGGGYTF.

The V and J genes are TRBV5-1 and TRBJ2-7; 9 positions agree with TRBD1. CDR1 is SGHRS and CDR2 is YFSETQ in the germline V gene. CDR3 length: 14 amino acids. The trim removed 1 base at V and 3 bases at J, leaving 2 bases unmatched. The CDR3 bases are TGCGCCAGCAGCTTGCCGGGACAGGGCTACGAGCAGTACTTC. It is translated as CASSLPGQGYEQYF.

In DNA, the CDR3 is TGTGCCAGCAGCGGCGGAGGTGGTTTCCAAGAGACCCAGTACTTC. Amino acid sequence: CASSGGGGFQETQYF. The chain has TRBV9 and TRBJ2-5, with D perhaps TRBD2 (5 bases). The CDR3 has 15 residues. Trimming pared 3 bases from V and 1 base from J, leaving 13 bases between. Looked up from germline, CDR1 is SGDLS and CDR2 is YYNGEE. The full variable domain, with the rest looked up from reference TRBV9 and TRBJ2-5, is DSGVTQTPKHLITATGQRVTLRCSPRSGDLSVYWYQQSLDQGLQFLIQYYNGEERAKGNILERFSAQQFPDLHSELNLSSLELGDSALYFCASSGGGGFQETQYFGPGTRLLVL.

The CDR3 is CATGTSGMDTQYF. Here the CDR3 DNA reads TGTGCCACCGGGACTAGCGGGATGGATACGCAGTATTTT. This sequence joins TRBV28 and TRBJ2-3; the match to TRBD2 covers 13 bases. The CDR3 is 13 residues long. Trimming at V came to 10 bases and at J to 6 bases, leaving 4 bases not matched to a gene. Germline CDR1 is MDHEN and CDR2 is SYDVKM. The complete variable domain, with remaining parts taken from reference TRBV28 and TRBJ2-3, reads DVKVTQSSRYLVKRTGEKVFLECVQDMDHENMFWYRQDPGLGLRLIYFSYDVKMKEKGDIPEGYSVSREKKERFSLILESASTNQTSMYLCATGTSGMDTQYFGPGTRLTVL.

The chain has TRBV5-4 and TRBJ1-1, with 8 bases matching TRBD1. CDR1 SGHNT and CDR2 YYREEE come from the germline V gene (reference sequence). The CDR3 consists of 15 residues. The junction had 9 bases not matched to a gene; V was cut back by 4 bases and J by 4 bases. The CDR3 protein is CASSDDQGAGTEAFF. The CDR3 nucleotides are TGTGCCAGCAGCGACGATCAGGGGGCCGGCACTGAAGCTTTCTTT.

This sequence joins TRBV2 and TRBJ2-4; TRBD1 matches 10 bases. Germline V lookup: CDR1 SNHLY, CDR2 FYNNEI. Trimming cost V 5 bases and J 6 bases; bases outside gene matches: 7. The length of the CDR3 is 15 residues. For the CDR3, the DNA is TGTGCCAGCAGTTACGACAGGGGGCTAGGAAACATTCAGTACTTC. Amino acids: CASSYDRGLGNIQYF.

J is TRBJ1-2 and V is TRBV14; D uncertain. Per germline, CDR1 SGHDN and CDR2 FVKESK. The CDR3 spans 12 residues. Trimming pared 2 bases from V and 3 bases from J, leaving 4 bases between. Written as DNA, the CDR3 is TGTGCCAGCAGCCAAAACTACTATGGCTACACCTTC. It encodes CASSQNYYGYTF.

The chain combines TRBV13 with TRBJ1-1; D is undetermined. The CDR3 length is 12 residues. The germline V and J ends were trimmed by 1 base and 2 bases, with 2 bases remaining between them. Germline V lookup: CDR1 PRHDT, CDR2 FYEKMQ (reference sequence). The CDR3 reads CASSLVNTEAFF. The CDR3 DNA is TGTGCCAGCAGCTTAGTAAACACTGAAGCTTTCTTT. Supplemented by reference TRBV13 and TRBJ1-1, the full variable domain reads AAGVIQSPRHLIKEKRETATLKCYPIPRHDTVYWYQQGPGQDPQFLISFYEKMQSDKGSIPDRFSAQQFSDYHSELNMSSLELGDSALYFCASSLVNTEAFFGQGTRLTVV.

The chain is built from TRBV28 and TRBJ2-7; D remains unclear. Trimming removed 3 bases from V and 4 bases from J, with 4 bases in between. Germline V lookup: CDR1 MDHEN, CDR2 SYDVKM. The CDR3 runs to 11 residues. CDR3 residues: CASSFRYEQYF. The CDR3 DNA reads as TGTGCCAGCAGTTTTCGGTACGAGCAGTACTTC.

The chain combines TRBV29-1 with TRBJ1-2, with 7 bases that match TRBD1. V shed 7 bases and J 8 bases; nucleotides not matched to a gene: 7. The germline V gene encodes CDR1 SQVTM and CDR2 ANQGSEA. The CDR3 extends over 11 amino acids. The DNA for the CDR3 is TGCAGCGGGGGACAGATGGAAGGCTACACCTTC. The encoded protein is CSGGQMEGYTF.

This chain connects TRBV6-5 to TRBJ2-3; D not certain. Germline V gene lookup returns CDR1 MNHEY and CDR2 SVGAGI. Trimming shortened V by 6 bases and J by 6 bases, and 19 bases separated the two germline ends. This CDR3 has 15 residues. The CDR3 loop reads CASRGADWSADTQYF. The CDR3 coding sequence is TGTGCCAGCAGAGGTGCTGACTGGAGCGCCGATACGCAGTATTTT.

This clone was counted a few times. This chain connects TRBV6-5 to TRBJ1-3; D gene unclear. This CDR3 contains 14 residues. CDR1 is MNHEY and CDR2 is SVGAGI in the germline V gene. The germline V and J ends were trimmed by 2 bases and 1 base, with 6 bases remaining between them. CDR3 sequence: CASSYTTSGNTIYF. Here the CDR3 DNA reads TGTGCCAGCAGTTACACCACTTCTGGAAACACCATATATTTT.

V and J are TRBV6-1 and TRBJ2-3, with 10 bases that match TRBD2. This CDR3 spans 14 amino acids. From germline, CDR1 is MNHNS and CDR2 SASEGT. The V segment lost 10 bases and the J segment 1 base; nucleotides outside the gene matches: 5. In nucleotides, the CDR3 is TGTGCCACGAGCGGGAGGGCCGGCACAGATACGCAGTATTTT. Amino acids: CATSGRAGTDTQYF.

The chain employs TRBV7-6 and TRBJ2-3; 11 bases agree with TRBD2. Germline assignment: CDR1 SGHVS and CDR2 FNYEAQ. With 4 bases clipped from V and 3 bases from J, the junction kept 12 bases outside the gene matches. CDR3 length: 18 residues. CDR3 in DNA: TGTGCCAGCAGCTCACAAGTGACTAGCGGGACTGTGACAGATACGCAGTATTTT. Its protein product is CASSSQVTSGTVTDTQYF.

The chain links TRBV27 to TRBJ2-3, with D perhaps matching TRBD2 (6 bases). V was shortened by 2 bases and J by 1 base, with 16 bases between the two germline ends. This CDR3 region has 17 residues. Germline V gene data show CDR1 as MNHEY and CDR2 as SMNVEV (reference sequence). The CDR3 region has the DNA TGTGCCAGCAGTTTAGCGGGAAGCGGTGACGGCACAGATACGCAGTATTTT. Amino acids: CASSLAGSGDGTDTQYF.

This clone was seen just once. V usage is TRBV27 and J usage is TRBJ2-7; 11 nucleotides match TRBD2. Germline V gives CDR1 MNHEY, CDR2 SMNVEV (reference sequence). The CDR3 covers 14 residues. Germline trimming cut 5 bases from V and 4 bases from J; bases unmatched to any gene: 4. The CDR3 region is CASSPSGRRYEQYF. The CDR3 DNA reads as TGTGCCAGCAGTCCTAGCGGGAGGAGGTACGAGCAGTACTTC.

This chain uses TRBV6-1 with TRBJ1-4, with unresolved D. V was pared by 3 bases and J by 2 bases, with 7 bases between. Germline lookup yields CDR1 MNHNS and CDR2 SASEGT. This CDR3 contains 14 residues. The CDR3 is CASSDDITNEKLFF. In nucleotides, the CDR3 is TGTGCCAGCAGTGACGACATTACTAATGAAAAACTGTTTTTT.

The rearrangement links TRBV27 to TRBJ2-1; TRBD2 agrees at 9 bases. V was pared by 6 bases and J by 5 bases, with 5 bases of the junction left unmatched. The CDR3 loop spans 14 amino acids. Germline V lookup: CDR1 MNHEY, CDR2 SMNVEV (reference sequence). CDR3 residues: CASRASGKHNEQFF. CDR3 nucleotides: TGTGCCAGCAGGGCTAGCGGGAAACACAATGAGCAGTTCTTC.

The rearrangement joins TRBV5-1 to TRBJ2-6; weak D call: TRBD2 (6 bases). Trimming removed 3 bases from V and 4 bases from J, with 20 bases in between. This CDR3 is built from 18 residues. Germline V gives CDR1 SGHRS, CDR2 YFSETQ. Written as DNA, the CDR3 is TGCGCCAGCAGCTCGGGGCGGGACCTAGTTATCGGGGCCAACGTCCTGACTTTC. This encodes CASSSGRDLVIGANVLTF.

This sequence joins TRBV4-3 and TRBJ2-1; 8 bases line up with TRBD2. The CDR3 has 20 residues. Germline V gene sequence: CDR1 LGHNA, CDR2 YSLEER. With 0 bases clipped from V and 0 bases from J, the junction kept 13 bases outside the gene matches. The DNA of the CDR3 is TGCGCCAGCAGCCAAGAAAGTGTTAGCGGGACTACCAGCTCCTACAATGAGCAGTTCTTC. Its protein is CASSQESVSGTTSSYNEQFF.